This record looks at one T cell receptor (beta chain) sequence and its context. Germline CDR1 and CDR2: MNHNS and SASEGT. With 3 bases removed from V and 2 bases from J, the gap between germline ends came to 11 bases. The CDR3 consists of 14 residues. The sample is drawn from a study of cytomegalovirus exposure and HLA in healthy donors. PCR employed 60 Vbeta and 13 Jbeta primers. Here immunoSEQ multiplex PCR was the method, and the copy in TCRdb shows in-frame clones only, minus some. This table has about 150,000 clones, about 71% appearing once. The sample comprised PBMCs. This clonotype was obtained from a woman aged 55-70 years in good health and CMV-seropositive. The V and J genes are TRBV6-1 and TRBJ2-7; TRBD1 is a possible D gene (5 bases). CDR3 loop: CASSDRAKTYEQYF. The CDR3 DNA sequence: TGTGCCAGCAGTGACAGGGCGAAAACCTACGAGCAGTACTTC.